This TCR beta chain was sequenced in a study of CD8 T cells in Susac syndrome. An input of about 0.5 to 1 ug of RNA was subjected to reverse transcription using random hexamers. Via MiXCR, TCRdb re-called the immunoSEQ multiplex PCR reads, giving one row per CDR3 protein. The table records around 180,000 distinct CDR3 sequences, roughly 95% of them present only once. Germline CDR1 is MNHEY and CDR2 is SMNVEV (reference sequence). CDR3 size: 13 residues. Deletions cut 2 bases from V and 4 bases from J, with 8 bases between. Sequencing was performed on CD8+ T cells from PBMCs. This sequence originates from a human donor with multiple sclerosis. The chain carries TRBV27 and TRBJ1-2, with D unresolved. For the CDR3, the DNA is TGTGCCAGCAGTTTAACAGTCAGCTATGGCTACACCTTC. Translated, it gives CASSLTVSYGYTF.